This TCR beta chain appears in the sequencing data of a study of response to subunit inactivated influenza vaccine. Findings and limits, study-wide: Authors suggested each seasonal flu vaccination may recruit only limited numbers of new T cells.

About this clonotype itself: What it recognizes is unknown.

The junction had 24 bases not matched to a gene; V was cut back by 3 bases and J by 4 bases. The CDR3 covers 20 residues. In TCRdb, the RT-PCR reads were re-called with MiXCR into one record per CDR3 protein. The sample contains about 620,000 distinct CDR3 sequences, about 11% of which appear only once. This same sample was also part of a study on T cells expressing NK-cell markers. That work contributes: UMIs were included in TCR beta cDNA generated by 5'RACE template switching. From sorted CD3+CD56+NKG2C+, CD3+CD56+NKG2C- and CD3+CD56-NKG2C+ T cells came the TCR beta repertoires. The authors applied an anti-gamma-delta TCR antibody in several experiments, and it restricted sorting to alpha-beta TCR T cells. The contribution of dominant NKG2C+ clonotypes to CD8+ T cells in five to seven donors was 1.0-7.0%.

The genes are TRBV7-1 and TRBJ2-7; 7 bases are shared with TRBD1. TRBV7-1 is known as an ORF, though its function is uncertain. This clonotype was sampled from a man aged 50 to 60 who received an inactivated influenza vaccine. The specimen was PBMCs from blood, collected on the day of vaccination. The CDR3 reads CASSSLNAPKTDRTVYEQYF. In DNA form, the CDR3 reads TGTGCCAGCAGCTCGCTAAACGCTCCCAAAACGGACAGGACGGTTTACGAGCAGTACTTC.